The 19 T cell receptor beta chains in this list originate from one sample, sequenced in a study of blood T cell repertoires in COVID-19 (TCRdb year 2020). Library preparation employed the immunoSEQ multiplex PCR assay. Drawn from immuneACCESS, this table holds only the in-frame rearrangements with V and J called that TCRdb kept. Clones are partly lost; checked studies trace under half to an unresolved V gene and leave the rest unexplained. The sample data list 100,000 to 150,000 clones, and over 75% of these were observed just once. 10% to 15% of the sample is taken by the ten largest. Sequencing was carried out using peripheral blood. These receptors were collected from a man aged 55 to 70 with acute or convalescent COVID-19.

This clone has just one count. CDR3 nucleotides: TGTGCCAGCAGTTCTCCGGGACAGTTCAACTATGGCTACACCTTC. It yields the protein CASSSPGQFNYGYTF. This chain joins TRBV28 and TRBJ1-2, with TRBD1 matching 7 bases. This CDR3 is built from 15 residues. The germline CDR1 and CDR2 sequences are MDHEN and SYDVKM. The V and J ends lost 4 bases and 2 bases, in that order; junction bases with no gene match: 7.

The genes are TRBV18 and TRBJ1-3; 9 bases align to TRBD1. Germline CDR1 and CDR2: KGHSH and LQKENI. With 3 bases clipped from V and 0 bases from J, the junction kept 3 bases outside the gene matches. The CDR3 runs 16 residues. The CDR3 bases are TGTGCCAGCTCACCGGGACAGGGAGTCTCTGGAAACACCATATATTTT. The encoded protein is CASSPGQGVSGNTIYF.

This chain connects TRBV7-2 to TRBJ1-2; D call uncertain. The CDR3 is 14 amino acids. V was shortened by 7 bases and J by 0 bases, with 12 bases between the two germline ends. Germline V gene sequence: CDR1 SGHTA, CDR2 FQGNSA. The CDR3 coding sequence is TGTGCCAGCACTCCCGGGGTCGCTAACTATGGCTACACCTTC. Its translation is CASTPGVANYGYTF.

The J gene is TRBJ2-5, the V gene TRBV6-2 or TRBV6-3; TRBD2 matches at 8 bases. Unmatched junction bases numbered 8, after V lost 1 base and J lost 1 base. This CDR3 has 17 residues. In germline, CDR1 is MNHEY, CDR2 SVGEGT. The DNA of the CDR3 is TGTGCCAGCAGTTACTTCTCTGGCGGGAGGTCCCAAGAGACCCAGTACTTC. Its translation: CASSYFSGGRSQETQYF.

The chain recombines TRBV5-1 with TRBJ2-1; TRBD2 matches 7 bases. The junction had 7 bases not matched to a gene; V was cut back by 1 base and J by 6 bases. CDR1 SGHRS and CDR2 YFSETQ come from the germline V gene. CDR3 length: 15 amino acids. This chain's CDR3 is CASSLTKGGANEQFF. CDR3 sequence (DNA): TGCGCCAGCAGCTTGACTAAGGGAGGGGCCAATGAGCAGTTCTTC.

This chain uses TRBV11-3 with TRBJ1-3; D is undetermined. CDR3 length equals 15 residues. The germline V gene has CDR1 SGHNT and CDR2 YENEEA. The V and J ends lost 5 bases and 0 bases respectively, with 11 bases between them. The CDR3 here is CASSRGTSSGNTIYF. The CDR3 DNA sequence: TGTGCCAGCAGCCGGGGTACCAGCTCTGGAAACACCATATATTTT.

The chain links TRBV7-8 to TRBJ1-4; D is perhaps TRBD1 (5 bases). Germline V gene sequence: CDR1 SGHVS, CDR2 FQNEAQ. Between the trimmed V and J ends, which lost 5 bases and 7 bases, there was a span of 14 bases. The CDR3 runs to 14 residues. CDR3 sequence: CASSPSEGFEKLFF. CDR3 nucleotide sequence: TGTGCCAGCAGCCCCTCGGAGGGGTTTGAAAAACTGTTTTTT.

The rearrangement uses TRBV7-9 and TRBJ2-1; D might be TRBD2 (6 bases). V was clipped by 6 bases and J by 0 bases, with 21 bases between them. The CDR3 runs to 18 residues. CDR1 and CDR2 from the germline V gene are SEHNR and FQNEAQ (reference sequence). CDR3 DNA sequence: TGTGCCAGCAGGGATGGGGGGATCCGCCGGAGCTCCTACAATGAGCAGTTCTTC. Translating gives CASRDGGIRRSSYNEQFF.

The chain recombines TRBV28 with TRBJ2-1, with unresolved D. Germline V gene sequence: CDR1 MDHEN, CDR2 SYDVKM. There are 14 residues in the CDR3. Trimming left V 2 bases short and J 5 bases short, with 10 bases between. As DNA, the CDR3 is TGTGCCAGCAGTTTAATCAGGTCCCACAATGAGCAGTTCTTC. This gives the protein CASSLIRSHNEQFF.

The rearrangement joins TRBV5-5 to TRBJ1-1, with D possibly TRBD1 on 6 matching bases. This CDR3 has 13 amino acids. Trimming removed 1 base at V and 4 bases at J, with 8 bases between. CDR1 and CDR2 from the germline V gene are SGHKS and YYEKEE (reference sequence). CDR3 nucleotide sequence: TGTGCCAGCAGCTTGCAGGGGACCACTGAAGCTTTCTTT. Translated, it gives CASSLQGTTEAFF.

This clone was counted between two and nine times. This rearrangement joins TRBV5-4 to TRBJ2-3; 13 bases align to TRBD2. The germline V gene encodes CDR1 SGHNT and CDR2 YYREEE (reference sequence). V shed 4 bases, J shed 3 bases, and the junction held 5 bases outside the gene matches. The CDR3 is made up of 16 amino acids. The CDR3: CASSPGLAGITDTQYF. CDR3 nucleotides: TGTGCCAGCAGCCCGGGACTAGCGGGGATAACAGATACGCAGTATTTT.

The V and J genes are TRBV9 and TRBJ1-4; 7 nucleotides align to TRBD1. This CDR3 spans 16 amino acids. CDR1 and CDR2 (germline): SGDLS, YYNGEE. Trimming took 0 bases from V and 0 from J; bases not matched to a gene: 2. CDR3 sequence reads: CASSVGQGATNEKLFF. CDR3 coding DNA: TGTGCCAGCAGCGTAGGGCAGGGGGCAACTAATGAAAAACTGTTTTTT.

This rearrangement joins TRBV9 to TRBJ2-1; TRBD1 matches 10 bases. V gave up 5 bases and J gave up 8 bases; unmatched junction bases: 7. CDR1 and CDR2 (germline): SGDLS, YYNGEE. The CDR3 is 14 amino acids. The CDR3 loop reads CASRDRGSSDEQFF. The CDR3, as DNA: TGTGCCAGCAGGGACAGGGGGAGTTCGGATGAGCAGTTCTTC.

The genes are TRBV30 and TRBJ2-7; 10 nucleotides align to TRBD1. Germline CDR1 reads GTSNPN; CDR2 reads SVGIG (reference sequence). The CDR3 contains 14 residues. V lost 4 bases to trimming and J lost 4 bases; unmatched junction nucleotides: 7. CDR3 bases: TGTGCCTGGACAGAGGGGACAGGGGTGTACGAGCAGTACTTC. This codes for CAWTEGTGVYEQYF.

The chain couples TRBV16 to TRBJ1-6, with 9 bases that match TRBD1. This CDR3 has 18 amino acids. J lost 5 bases, V lost 3 bases, and 11 bases had no gene match. In germline, CDR1 is KGHSY, CDR2 FQNENV. CDR3 nucleotides: TGTGCCAGCAGCCACCCGGGACAGGGTTCACGGGATAATTCACCCCTCCACTTT. It codes for CASSHPGQGSRDNSPLHF.

This chain uses TRBV29-1 with TRBJ2-7, with 7 bases that match TRBD2. The CDR3 runs to 13 residues. CDR1 and CDR2 from the germline V gene are SQVTM and ANQGSEA. The ends lost 5 bases at V and 8 bases at J; junction bases unmatched: 12. CDR3 sequence: CSVRTSGLFKQYF. Written as DNA, the CDR3 is TGCAGCGTTAGGACTAGTGGCCTTTTCAAGCAGTACTTC.

This chain joins TRBV6-5 and TRBJ1-1; possible D gene TRBD1, 5 bases. CDR1 is MNHEY and CDR2 is SVGAGI in the germline V gene. V was clipped by 7 bases and J by 10 bases, with 16 bases between them. The CDR3 loop spans 12 amino acids. CDR3 nucleotide sequence: TGTGCCAGCACCCCGGGGGAGGCCGGAGCTTTCTTT. The encoded protein is CASTPGEAGAFF.

CDR3 amino acids: CASSYSISGRYQETQYF. The CDR3 bases are TGTGCCAGCAGTTATTCAATTAGCGGGCGGTACCAAGAGACCCAGTACTTC. V usage is TRBV6-2 or TRBV6-3 and J usage is TRBJ2-5; TRBD2 matches 7 bases. The V gene's germline CDR1 is MNHEY and CDR2 SVGEGT. The CDR3 extends over 17 amino acids. The junction had 10 bases not matched to a gene; V was cut back by 3 bases and J by 0 bases.

The rearrangement joins TRBV5-1 to TRBJ2-1, with D perhaps matching TRBD2 (6 bases). Trimming stripped 0 bases from V and 7 bases from J, with 14 bases between. The V gene's germline CDR1 is SGHRS and CDR2 YFSETQ. The CDR3 covers 15 residues. CDR3 in amino acids: CASSLGSGPANEQFF. The CDR3 DNA follows: TGCGCCAGCAGCTTGGGAAGCGGGCCAGCAAATGAGCAGTTCTTC.